This TCR beta chain was obtained from a study of Ad26.COV2.S vaccination and SARS-CoV-2 variants. Study findings and constraints: For non-spike TCRs, breadth in vaccine recipients resembled that in placebo recipients.

Generated by immunoSEQ multiplex PCR, the TCRdb table keeps only in-frame clones and is missing some. The data contain some 290,000 clones, just under 85% of them seen just once; the ten biggest clones take up approximately 2.1%. Indicated treatment: some 20 received Ad26.COV2.S at low or high dose, single or two shots; about five received placebo; per-sample allocation not given. It was on day 63 after the first vaccine or placebo injection that samples were taken. The V gene lost 1 base and the J gene lost 4 bases, with 5 bases spanning the gap. Per germline, CDR1 SNHLY and CDR2 FYNNEI. The CDR3 is 13 amino acids. This clone occurred once. Its target is unknown.

The V gene is TRBV2, the J gene TRBJ2-1; TRBD2 is a possible D gene (5 bases). The sequencing used peripheral blood, collected in a trial of Ad26.COV2.S vaccine versus placebo. The source of this sequence is a person between 18 and 65 years old who received the Ad26.COV2.S COVID-19 vaccine or a placebo. CDR3 nucleotides: TGTGCCAGCAGTGAAGGGACTTACAATGAGCAGTTCTTC. It is translated as CASSEGTYNEQFF. The full variable domain, its missing parts supplied by reference TRBV2 and TRBJ2-1, is EPEVTQTPSHQVTQMGQEVILRCVPISNHLYFYWYRQILGQKVEFLVSFYNNEISEKSEIFDDQFSVERPDGSNFTLKIRSTKLEDSAMYFCASSEGTYNEQFFGPGTRLTVL.